The 3 T cell receptor beta chains presented below share a single source sample, sequenced in a study of monozygotic twins with inflammatory bowel disease. TCRdb reanalyzed the 5' RACE reads and collapses them to one entry per CDR3 protein, without DNA. The listing contains about 450,000 distinct CDR3 sequences. Sequencing was done on a sample of blood. The receptors here all came from a human donor with ulcerative colitis or Crohn's disease, or a healthy co-twin of an affected twin (not recorded which).

The V and J genes are TRBV7-2 and TRBJ1-2. The CDR3 is 15 amino acids. Germline CDR1 SGHTA, CDR2 FQGNSA. Here the CDR3 reads CASSLIGKSLNGYTF. Variable domain in full (rest from reference TRBV7-2 and TRBJ1-2): GAGVSQSPSNKVTEKGKDVELRCDPISGHTALYWYRQSLGQGLEFLIYFQGNSAPDKSGLPSDRFSAERTGGSVSTLTIQRTQQEDSAVYLCASSLIGKSLNGYTFGSGTRLTVV.

In terms of frequency, this clonotype is medium-sized. CDR3 sequence: CRGSTNTEAFF. This chain connects TRBV20-1 to TRBJ1-1. Germline assignment: CDR1 DFQATT and CDR2 SNEGSKA (reference sequence). The CDR3 has 11 amino acids.

V is TRBV7-8 and J is TRBJ2-2; without DNA, the TCRdb call of TRBD1 cannot be checked. The CDR3 contains 16 residues. Germline-derived CDR1 and CDR2 are SGHVS and FQNEAQ. This chain's CDR3 is CASSFKDSSNTGELFF.